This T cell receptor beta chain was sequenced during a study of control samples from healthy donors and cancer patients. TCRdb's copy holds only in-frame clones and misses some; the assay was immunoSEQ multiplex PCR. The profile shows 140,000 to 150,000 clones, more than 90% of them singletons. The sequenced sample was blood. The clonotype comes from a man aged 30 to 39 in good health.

CDR3 loop: CASRVTGNTGELFF. CDR3 DNA sequence: TGTGCCAGTAGGGTGACAGGAAACACCGGGGAGCTGTTTTTT. The V gene is TRBV19, the J gene TRBJ2-2; possible D gene TRBD1, 6 bases. This CDR3 comprises 14 residues. Germline values: CDR1 LNHDA, CDR2 SQIVND (reference sequence). Trimming left V 6 bases short and J 2 bases short, with 10 bases between.